Reported below is one T cell receptor beta chain. The antigen is undetermined. Each TCR library used roughly 490 ng of total RNA and a linear amplification protocol. TCRdb re-called the reads through MiXCR, storing one row per CDR3 protein. The repertoire holds 150,000 to 200,000 distinct CDR3 sequences, with around 70% as singletons. The CDR3 consists of 11 residues. Germline lookup yields CDR1 LNHDA and CDR2 SQIVND (reference sequence). Deletions cut 6 bases from V and 7 bases from J, with 7 bases between. This entry comes from a study of healthy donors' naive CD4 and CD8 T cells. The study, taken as a whole, reports: Reportedly, most V and J gene segments showed naive CD4+ versus CD8+ bias. CDR3 charge plus V and J genes appeared to account for around 12% of CD4/CD8 variance. Chains were not paired, since alpha and beta were sequenced in bulk.

This TCR derives from a pool of human donors in good health; the sample pools cells from several healthy donors. Sequenced sample: naive CD4+ and CD8+ T cells sorted from blood, pooled from several donors. V and J are TRBV19 and TRBJ2-1; weak D call: TRBD2 (5 bases). For the CDR3, the DNA is TGTGCCAGTAGAGGCGGGAATGAGCAGTTCTTC. Encoded protein: CASRGGNEQFF.